This T cell receptor (beta chain) is drawn from a study of early T cells in non-severe SARS-CoV-2 infection. With 6 bases removed from V and 1 base from J, the gap between germline ends came to 16 bases. Germline CDR1 and CDR2: LNHDA and SQIVND (reference sequence). This CDR3 has 15 residues. Each CDR3 protein is one row after TCRdb ran MiXCR on the 5' RACE reads. The data contain 81,000 or so distinct CDR3 sequences, approximately 12% of them singletons. This clonotype was counted only a few times. V gene TRBV19 combines with J gene TRBJ2-7, with D maybe TRBD1 (6 bases). This clonotype was obtained from an adult who was a healthcare worker with PCR-confirmed SARS-CoV-2 infection or an uninfected control (not recorded which). Input material: whole blood. The CDR3 DNA sequence: TGTGCCAGTAGCGTAGGGACACATGATTCCTACGAGCAGTACTTC. Protein: CASSVGTHDSYEQYF.